These 18 T cell receptor beta chains were sequenced from one sample in a study of neurological immune-mediated disorders. Time point reported: longitudinal time-point 1 (baseline). A single record per CDR3 protein comes from TCRdb applying MiXCR to the 5' RACE reads. The data hold approximately 49,000 distinct CDR3 sequences, with more than 8% observed a single time. The sample was PBMCs. Receptor source: a woman aged 35 to 49 in good health.

This clonotype was found many times. The chain links TRBV6-5 to TRBJ1-1, with D perhaps TRBD1 (5 bases). CDR3 length: 14 amino acids. The germline V and J ends were trimmed by 3 bases and 8 bases, with 16 bases remaining between them. Germline V gives CDR1 MNHEY, CDR2 SVGAGI. The chain's CDR3 is CASSYRTPGAEAFF. The CDR3 coding sequence is TGTGCCAGCAGTTATAGGACACCCGGGGCGGAAGCTTTCTTT.

There are many counts of this clonotype. The rearrangement uses TRBV12-3 or TRBV12-4 and TRBJ1-2; D remains unclear. CDR3 size: 14 residues. V lost 3 bases and J 8 bases, leaving 16 bases between the germline ends. For the CDR3, the DNA is TGTGCCAGCAGTTTCGATGGCCTTCTAACGGGCTACACCTTC. Translated: CASSFDGLLTGYTF.

This clonotype was found many times. The chain couples TRBV5-6 to TRBJ2-7; TRBD2 matches at 9 bases. The V segment lost 0 bases and the J segment 0 bases; nucleotides outside the gene matches: 4. This CDR3 has 16 residues. Germline lookup yields CDR1 SGHDT and CDR2 YYEEEE. The CDR3: CASSLAAGGISYEQYF. CDR3 DNA: TGTGCCAGCAGCTTGGCAGCGGGGGGCATCTCCTACGAGCAGTACTTC.

This clonotype was observed at least ten times. The chain combines TRBV7-2 with TRBJ2-2; D uncertain. Germline-derived CDR1 and CDR2 are SGHTA and FQGNSA. The V end lost 3 bases, the J end lost 1 base, and 3 bases lay between the germline ends. This CDR3 comprises 13 residues. CDR3 residues: CASSFGNTGELFF. The CDR3 DNA reads TGTGCCAGCAGCTTCGGGAACACCGGGGAGCTGTTTTTT. The complete variable domain, with remaining parts taken from reference TRBV7-2 and TRBJ2-2, reads GAGVSQSPSNKVTEKGKDVELRCDPISGHTALYWYRQSLGQGLEFLIYFQGNSAPDKSGLPSDRFSAERTGGSVSTLTIQRTQQEDSAVYLCASSFGNTGELFFGEGSRLTVL.

CDR3 nucleotide sequence: TGTGCCAGCAGCCAGTCCGGACGAACCTACGAGCAGTACTTC. This sequence encodes CASSQSGRTYEQYF. The chain is built from TRBV4-2 and TRBJ2-7; D ambiguous. The germline V gene has CDR1 LGHNA and CDR2 YNFKEQ. Trimming took 3 bases from V and 2 from J, leaving 11 bases between them. The CDR3 is made up of 14 amino acids.

The sample holds many counts of this clonotype. The chain couples TRBV3-1 to TRBJ1-2; D unclear. Per germline, CDR1 LGHDT and CDR2 YNNKEL (reference sequence). The CDR3 has 15 amino acids. Trimming removed 4 bases at V and 0 bases at J, with 12 bases between. CDR3 sequence: CASSLSRLANYGYTF. The CDR3 DNA reads TGTGCCAGCAGCCTCTCCAGGTTAGCTAACTATGGCTACACCTTC.

This chain links TRBV7-3 with TRBJ2-5; the D is unclear. V lost 1 base to trimming and J lost 5 bases, with 11 bases between them. CDR3 length: 14 amino acids. Germline CDR1 and CDR2: SGHTA and FQGTGA. As DNA, the CDR3 is TGTGCCAGCAGCTTAATGGGCCTGGGGGAGACCCAGTACTTC. It encodes CASSLMGLGETQYF.

Many counts were recorded for this clonotype. V usage is TRBV6-2 or TRBV6-3 and J usage is TRBJ1-1; 7 bases are shared with TRBD1. There are 16 residues in the CDR3. Germline CDR1 MNHEY, CDR2 SVGEGT. V lost 6 bases to trimming and J lost 0 bases; unmatched junction nucleotides: 10. The CDR3 here is CASSYNRDSMNTEAFF. CDR3 nucleotide sequence: TGTGCCAGCAGCTACAATCGGGACAGCATGAACACTGAAGCTTTCTTT.

This clonotype showed up many times. J is TRBJ1-2 and V is TRBV5-1; D not resolved. This CDR3 comprises 14 residues. The V end was cut by 4 bases, the J end by 2 bases, with 12 bases between. Germline V lookup: CDR1 SGHRS, CDR2 YFSETQ. The CDR3 DNA sequence: TGCGCCAGCAGCGTTGTTGGCCCCAACTATGGCTACACCTTC. Protein: CASSVVGPNYGYTF.

By sample share, this clonotype is medium-sized. The V and J genes are TRBV5-1 and TRBJ2-3; possibly TRBD2 for D (6 bases). This CDR3 is built from 15 residues. The V gene's germline CDR1 is SGHRS and CDR2 YFSETQ. The ends were cut back, 4 bases at V and 3 bases at J, with 15 bases in the middle. This CDR3 reads CASSVRTAGTDTQYF. CDR3 coding DNA: TGCGCCAGCAGCGTAAGGACTGCGGGAACAGATACGCAGTATTTT. The full variable domain, completed using reference TRBV5-1 and TRBJ2-3, is KAGVTQTPRYLIKTRGQQVTLSCSPISGHRSVSWYQQTPGQGLQFLFEYFSETQRNKGNFPGRFSGRQFSNSRSEMNVSTLELGDSALYLCASSVRTAGTDTQYFGPGTRLTVL.

This clonotype was recorded at least ten times. The chain has TRBV20-1 and TRBJ2-7, with 11 bases fitting TRBD2. The CDR3 has 15 residues. The V segment lost 5 bases and the J segment 1 base; nucleotides outside the gene matches: 7. Germline V gene data show CDR1 as DFQATT and CDR2 as SNEGSKA (reference sequence). The CDR3 coding sequence is TGCAGTGCTCCCAAACTAGCGGGGGTTTCCTACGAGCAGTACTTC. Protein product: CSAPKLAGVSYEQYF.

This clonotype was counted many times. The genes are TRBV5-1 and TRBJ1-1; tentatively, D is TRBD1 (6 bases). V lost 0 bases to trimming and J lost 6 bases, with 9 bases between them. CDR3 length: 13 residues. Looked up from germline, CDR1 is SGHRS and CDR2 is YFSETQ. The CDR3: CASSLAGQSEAFF. In DNA, the CDR3 is TGCGCCAGCAGCTTGGCCGGACAGTCTGAAGCTTTCTTT. The full variable domain, completed using reference TRBV5-1 and TRBJ1-1, is KAGVTQTPRYLIKTRGQQVTLSCSPISGHRSVSWYQQTPGQGLQFLFEYFSETQRNKGNFPGRFSGRQFSNSRSEMNVSTLELGDSALYLCASSLAGQSEAFFGQGTRLTVV.

This clonotype was counted between two and nine times. The chain couples TRBV5-5 to TRBJ1-3; TRBD1 agrees at 9 bases. V lost 1 base and J lost 0; bases outside the gene matches: 8. The CDR3 spans 18 residues. Germline assignment: CDR1 SGHKS and CDR2 YYEKEE (reference sequence). The CDR3 region is CASSLRSGQGVSGNTIYF. The CDR3 DNA is TGTGCCAGCAGCTTGAGGTCGGGACAGGGAGTCTCTGGAAACACCATATATTTT.

This clonotype has a count of ten or more. The chain couples TRBV5-5 to TRBJ1-5; D might be TRBD1 (5 bases). Trimming removed 0 bases at V and 0 bases at J, with 7 bases between. The germline V gene has CDR1 SGHKS and CDR2 YYEKEE (reference sequence). CDR3 size: 15 residues. The chain's CDR3 is CASSLEGASNQPQHF. As DNA, the CDR3 is TGTGCCAGCAGCTTGGAAGGGGCTAGCAATCAGCCCCAGCATTTT.

This clonotype has at least ten counts. J is TRBJ1-2 and V is TRBV12-3 or TRBV12-4; TRBD1 matches 9 bases. V dropped 6 bases and J dropped 6; count of bases not matched to a gene: 11. This CDR3 has 15 residues. The CDR3 loop reads CASSPGDRAGNGYTF. The CDR3 bases are TGTGCCAGCAGCCCCGGGGACAGGGCTGGAAATGGCTACACCTTC.

This clonotype was counted ten times or more. The rearrangement uses TRBV5-1 and TRBJ1-1; 8 nucleotides align to TRBD1. The CDR3 extends over 14 amino acids. V was pared by 4 bases and J by 1 base, with 3 bases of the junction left unmatched. Germline V gene lookup returns CDR1 SGHRS and CDR2 YFSETQ. CDR3 amino acids: CASSPGQGNTEAFF. In DNA form, the CDR3 reads TGCGCCAGCAGCCCCGGACAGGGGAACACTGAAGCTTTCTTT. The full variable domain, rest sourced from reference TRBV5-1 and TRBJ1-1, is KAGVTQTPRYLIKTRGQQVTLSCSPISGHRSVSWYQQTPGQGLQFLFEYFSETQRNKGNFPGRFSGRQFSNSRSEMNVSTLELGDSALYLCASSPGQGNTEAFFGQGTRLTVV.

This clonotype was seen repeatedly, ten times or more. The chain employs TRBV5-6 and TRBJ2-3, with TRBD1 matching over 9 bases. The CDR3 loop spans 16 amino acids. Germline assignment: CDR1 SGHDT and CDR2 YYEEEE. J gave up 4 bases and V 5 bases, and 11 bases lay outside the gene matches. The CDR3 region is CASSRTGTGKADTQYF. In nucleotides, the CDR3 is TGTGCCAGCAGTCGGACCGGGACAGGGAAGGCAGATACGCAGTATTTT.

This clonotype has ten or more counts. The chain links TRBV6-6 to TRBJ2-5; no definite D call. CDR1 MNHNY and CDR2 SVGAGI come from the germline V gene (reference sequence). The CDR3 covers 13 residues. V was cut by 7 bases and J by 2 bases, with 11 bases left in between. The CDR3 DNA is TGTGCCAGCATCTCAAGTAGGCAAGAGACCCAGTACTTC. Protein sequence: CASISSRQETQYF.